What follows are 17 T cell receptor beta chains derived from one specimen sequenced in a study of neurological immune-mediated disorders. TCRdb analysed the 5' RACE reads with MiXCR anew, one entry per CDR3 protein. Seen here are 48,000 or so distinct CDR3 sequences, about a tenth observed once, and the top ten hold less than 25%. Sequenced: PBMCs. The receptor set was obtained from a woman between 40 and 55 years old with HTLV-1-associated myelopathy (HAM/TSP).

This clonotype was picked up a small number of times. The chain has TRBV7-2 and TRBJ2-5; no clear D gene. Per the germline V gene, CDR1 is SGHTA and CDR2 is FQGNSA. V was shortened by 2 bases and J by 4 bases, with 8 bases between the two germline ends. This CDR3 contains 13 residues. The CDR3 coding sequence is TGTGCCAGCAGCTTACTAGGGCGAGAGACCCAGTACTTC. It is translated as CASSLLGRETQYF.

This rearrangement joins TRBV20-1 to TRBJ2-7; 10 bases are a match to TRBD2. V shed 6 bases and J 6 bases; nucleotides not matched to a gene: 8. The CDR3 loop spans 13 amino acids. CDR1 is DFQATT and CDR2 is SNEGSKA in the germline V gene (reference sequence). CDR3 DNA: TGCAGTGCCGGAACCCAGCGGGGGGGCGAGCAGTACTTC. The encoded protein is CSAGTQRGGEQYF.

This clonotype was detected ten times or more. The J gene is TRBJ2-7, the V gene TRBV11-2, with D tentatively TRBD1 (6 bases). The CDR3 spans 15 residues. Germline values: CDR1 SGHAT, CDR2 FQNNGV. V was shortened by 5 bases and J by 0 bases, with 14 bases between the two germline ends. The CDR3 sequence: CASSLNRDSSYEQYF. In DNA form, the CDR3 reads TGTGCCAGCAGCCTCAACAGGGATAGCTCCTACGAGCAGTACTTC. The entire variable domain, with the rest obtained from reference TRBV11-2 and TRBJ2-7, is as follows: EAGVAQSPRYKIIEKRQSVAFWCNPISGHATLYWYQQILGQGPKLLIQFQNNGVVDDSQLPKDRFSAERLKGVDSTLKIQPAKLEDSAVYLCASSLNRDSSYEQYFGPGTRLTVT.

The table lists this clonotype with many counts. The genes are TRBV7-8 and TRBJ2-3; 12 bases are shared with TRBD2. The CDR3 consists of 15 residues. Unmatched junction bases numbered 4, after V lost 5 bases and J lost 4 bases. CDR1 is SGHVS and CDR2 is FQNEAQ in the germline V gene. In nucleotides, the CDR3 is TGTGCCAGCAGCCCTAGCGGGGGGGCCCCAGATACGCAGTATTTT. Translated, it gives CASSPSGGAPDTQYF.

This clonotype has at least ten counts. The rearrangement links TRBV11-2 to TRBJ2-1, with 8 bases lining up with TRBD2. CDR1 SGHAT and CDR2 FQNNGV come from the germline V gene. V shed 6 bases and J 5 bases; nucleotides not matched to a gene: 9. The CDR3 consists of 15 residues. CDR3 in amino acids: CASSTLAGKHNEQFF. Here the CDR3 DNA reads TGTGCCAGCAGTACCTTAGCGGGGAAACACAATGAGCAGTTCTTC.

This clonotype was seen a handful of times. The rearrangement joins TRBV10-3 to TRBJ2-1, with a possible D match to TRBD2 (7 bases). Germline lookup yields CDR1 ENHRY and CDR2 SYGVKD. CDR3 length: 12 residues. V was trimmed by 6 bases and J by 9 bases, leaving 12 bases between them. The DNA of the CDR3 is TGTGCCATCAGCGAGGGGGGGAGTGAGCAGTTCTTC. Protein product: CAISEGGSEQFF.

Ten or more counts support this clonotype. This rearrangement joins TRBV28 to TRBJ2-7; 8 bases line up with TRBD1. CDR1 MDHEN and CDR2 SYDVKM come from the germline V gene. The trim removed 8 bases at V and 4 bases at J, leaving 13 bases unmatched. This CDR3 contains 15 residues. The CDR3 bases are TGTGCCAGCTTTTCGACAGGGGACGACGGGTACGAGCAGTACTTC. Translating gives CASFSTGDDGYEQYF.

In its sample, this clonotype was seen many times. The gene calls are TRBV5-5 and TRBJ1-2, with D possibly TRBD1 on 5 matching bases. The CDR3 totals 14 residues. V was pared by 3 bases and J by 5 bases, with 14 bases between. Germline assignment: CDR1 SGHKS and CDR2 YYEKEE (reference sequence). This CDR3 is CASSSQSGRYGYTF. Written as DNA, the CDR3 is TGTGCCAGCAGCTCCCAGTCGGGGCGTTATGGCTACACCTTC. The full variable domain, in which reference TRBV5-5 and TRBJ1-2 provide the parts outside the CDR3, is DAGVTQSPTHLIKTRGQQVTLRCSPISGHKSVSWYQQVLGQGPQFIFQYYEKEERGRGNFPDRFSARQFPNYSSELNVNALLLGDSALYLCASSSQSGRYGYTFGSGTRLTVV.

This clonotype was found many times. This chain joins TRBV5-1 and TRBJ2-3; TRBD2 aligns across 7 bases. The CDR3 totals 16 residues. Looked up from germline, CDR1 is SGHRS and CDR2 is YFSETQ. Trimming took 0 bases from V and 6 from J; bases not matched to a gene: 10. The CDR3 is CASSLDPPSGGDTQYF. Written as DNA, the CDR3 is TGCGCCAGCAGCTTGGACCCGCCTAGCGGTGGGGATACGCAGTATTTT. Full variable domain (rest looked up from reference TRBV5-1 and TRBJ2-3): KAGVTQTPRYLIKTRGQQVTLSCSPISGHRSVSWYQQTPGQGLQFLFEYFSETQRNKGNFPGRFSGRQFSNSRSEMNVSTLELGDSALYLCASSLDPPSGGDTQYFGPGTRLTVL.

This clonotype showed up many times. The V call is TRBV7-9, the J call TRBJ2-3; the D is unclear. V dropped 0 bases and J dropped 2 bases, with 3 bases sitting between them. CDR3 length: 13 residues. From germline, CDR1 is SEHNR and CDR2 FQNEAQ (reference sequence). CDR3 sequence (DNA): TGTGCCAGCAGCTTAGCAACCACAGATACGCAGTATTTT. Its translation: CASSLATTDTQYF.

Ten or more counts support this clonotype. The V and J genes are TRBV20-1 and TRBJ2-5, with 16 positions matching TRBD2. V dropped 6 bases and J dropped 2; count of bases not matched to a gene: 9. This CDR3 is built from 17 residues. The germline V gene has CDR1 DFQATT and CDR2 SNEGSKA (reference sequence). This chain's CDR3 is CSAAGLAGGLYQETQYF. CDR3 DNA: TGCAGTGCGGCGGGACTAGCGGGGGGGTTATATCAAGAGACCCAGTACTTC.

This clonotype has ten or more counts. The chain recombines TRBV14 with TRBJ2-7, with D tentatively TRBD1 (5 bases). CDR1 is SGHDN, CDR2 FVKESK, per germline. The CDR3 extends over 14 amino acids. V was cut by 1 base and J by 2 bases, with 9 bases left in between. Here the CDR3 reads CASSQVDSPYEQYF. CDR3 coding DNA: TGTGCCAGCAGCCAAGTCGACAGCCCCTACGAGCAGTACTTC.

Many counts were recorded for this clonotype. The rearrangement joins TRBV6-2 or TRBV6-3 to TRBJ2-5, with D hard to call. The CDR3 runs to 15 residues. Trimming stripped 2 bases from V and 2 bases from J, with 12 bases between. Germline V gives CDR1 MNHEY, CDR2 SVGEGT. CDR3 sequence: CASSYVSPIQETQYF. CDR3 nucleotide sequence: TGTGCCAGCAGTTACGTCTCGCCGATTCAAGAGACCCAGTACTTC.

This clonotype was observed at least ten times. CDR3 DNA sequence: TGTGCCAGCAGTTTGACAGGGGGCTTGGGGTTCCATGGCTACACCTTC. It translates to CASSLTGGLGFHGYTF. The chain links TRBV12-3 or TRBV12-4 to TRBJ1-2; 10 nucleotides match TRBD1. The CDR3 extends over 16 amino acids. With V trimmed by 3 bases and J by 6 bases, 10 bases remained unmatched.

There are many counts of this clonotype. This rearrangement joins TRBV5-1 to TRBJ2-2, with D unclear. Looked up from germline, CDR1 is SGHRS and CDR2 is YFSETQ. Trimming removed 3 bases at V and 1 base at J, with 7 bases between. The CDR3 length is 14 residues. The DNA for the CDR3 is TGCGCCAGCAGCTCGGGTGAGAACACCGGGGAGCTGTTTTTT. It specifies CASSSGENTGELFF.

This clonotype came up many times. The chain has TRBV5-5 and TRBJ2-7; the D gene could be TRBD1 or TRBD2 (5 bases each). The CDR3 sequence is 14 residues long. V shed 2 bases and J shed 6 bases, with 15 bases lying between them. CDR1 is SGHKS, CDR2 YYEKEE, per germline (reference sequence). CDR3 nucleotides: TGTGCCAGCAGCTTAGGGACGGGCTGGGGCGAGCAGTACTTC. It codes for CASSLGTGWGEQYF.

The V gene is TRBV7-6, the J gene TRBJ2-1; 9 bases line up with TRBD2. With 5 bases clipped from V and 5 bases from J, the junction kept 10 bases outside the gene matches. The CDR3 is 16 amino acids. Looked up from germline, CDR1 is SGHVS and CDR2 is FNYEAQ. The CDR3, as DNA: TGTGCCAGCAGCCCCTACCCGGGACTAGCCAACAATGAGCAGTTCTTC. Translating it yields CASSPYPGLANNEQFF.